These 30 T cell receptor beta chains originate from one sample sequenced in a study of blood T cell repertoires in COVID-19. TCRdb keeps only in-frame clones here, not all; method: immunoSEQ multiplex PCR. The profile shows just under 50,000 clones, more than 75% of them singletons. The specimen was peripheral blood. These receptors came from a human donor in a cohort sampled during active COVID-19.

This clone was seen only a few times. In nucleotides, the CDR3 is TGCGCCGCAGGGGTGGTCGCAACTAATGAAAAACTGTTTTTT. The encoded protein is CAAGVVATNEKLFF. The rearrangement uses TRBV4-1 and TRBJ1-4; D might be TRBD1 (6 bases). This CDR3 has 14 residues. Germline lookup yields CDR1 MGHRA and CDR2 YSYEKL. Trimming left V 11 bases short and J 0 bases short, with 13 bases between.

This chain uses TRBV19 with TRBJ2-7; D perhaps matches TRBD2 (6 bases). The CDR3 has 14 residues. The germline CDR1 and CDR2 sequences are LNHDA and SQIVND (reference sequence). Trimming cost V 6 bases and J 2 bases, with 14 bases left between them. CDR3 in amino acids: CASSEAGLAYEQYF. DNA for the CDR3: TGTGCCAGTAGCGAGGCGGGATTAGCCTACGAGCAGTACTTC.

The rearrangement joins TRBV5-6 to TRBJ2-1, with TRBD1 identical over 9 bases. Germline V gene data show CDR1 as SGHDT and CDR2 as YYEEEE. The V gene end was trimmed by 4 bases and the J gene end by 2 bases; junction bases not matched to a gene: 7. This CDR3 contains 16 residues. The CDR3 coding sequence is TGTGCCAGCAGCGGATTAGACAGGGGGGCCTACAATGAGCAGTTCTTC. Translated, it gives CASSGLDRGAYNEQFF.

The chain couples TRBV18 to TRBJ2-7, with 9 nucleotides matching TRBD1. This CDR3 spans 16 amino acids. Germline CDR1 is KGHSH and CDR2 is LQKENI. With 1 base clipped from V and 3 bases from J, the junction kept 7 bases outside the gene matches. CDR3 sequence reads: CASSPLYRDRDYEQYF. In DNA form, the CDR3 reads TGTGCCAGCTCACCACTCTACCGGGACAGGGACTACGAGCAGTACTTC. Full variable domain (outside the CDR3, taken from reference TRBV18 and TRBJ2-7): NAGVMQNPRHLVRRRGQEARLRCSPMKGHSHVYWYRQLPEEGLKFMVYLQKENIIDESGMPKERFSAEFPKEGPSILRIQQVVRGDSAAYFCASSPLYRDRDYEQYFGPGTRLTVT.

The chain employs TRBV7-8 and TRBJ2-7; TRBD1 matches at 8 bases. This CDR3 spans 14 amino acids. V dropped 4 bases and J dropped 8; count of bases not matched to a gene: 10. The germline V gene has CDR1 SGHVS and CDR2 FQNEAQ. The CDR3 spells CASSSRTGQGKQYF. The DNA for the CDR3 is TGTGCCAGCAGCTCCCGGACAGGGCAGGGCAAGCAGTACTTC.

The gene calls are TRBV30 and TRBJ1-1; D uncertain. Trimming took 7 bases from V and 1 from J, leaving 16 bases between them. Germline V lookup: CDR1 GTSNPN, CDR2 SVGIG (reference sequence). The CDR3 sequence is 14 residues long. The CDR3: CAFQPEPGNTEAFF. CDR3 sequence (DNA): TGTGCCTTCCAACCTGAGCCTGGGAACACTGAAGCTTTCTTT.

This clone has just one count. The genes are TRBV25-1 and TRBJ1-4; unclear D gene. CDR1 is MGHDK, CDR2 SYGVNS, per germline. V was trimmed by 2 bases and J by 9 bases, leaving 13 bases between them. The CDR3 length is 14 residues. In nucleotides, the CDR3 is TGTGCCAGCAGTGAACCGGGAGGCGGACAAAAACTGTTTTTT. Amino acid sequence: CASSEPGGGQKLFF.

The chain carries TRBV6-6 and TRBJ2-7; D unresolved. The germline V gene encodes CDR1 MNHNY and CDR2 SVGAGI (reference sequence). CDR3 length: 14 residues. The V end was cut by 7 bases, the J end by 0 bases, with 13 bases between. The CDR3 nucleotides read TGTGCCAGCACCTCAGCACAGTCCTCCTACGAGCAGTACGTC. Amino acids: CASTSAQSSYEQYV.

The rearrangement uses TRBV4-2 and TRBJ2-5, with TRBD2 matching 7 bases. The J segment lost 4 bases and the V segment lost 0 bases, leaving 8 bases of the junction unmatched. Germline V gives CDR1 LGHNA, CDR2 YNFKEQ. This CDR3 contains 16 residues. The CDR3 nucleotides are TGTGCCAGCAGCCAAGATCGGGCGGGAGCCCCAGAGACCCAGTACTTC. It yields the protein CASSQDRAGAPETQYF.

The chain couples TRBV7-6 to TRBJ2-7, with a possible D match to TRBD1 (5 bases). The CDR3 is 16 amino acids. Germline V gives CDR1 SGHVS, CDR2 FNYEAQ. Between the trimmed V and J ends, which lost 2 bases and 1 base, there was a span of 15 bases. CDR3 bases: TGTGCCAGCAGCTTAAGCGCAGGGTCGTCATCCTACGAGCAGTACTTC. Protein: CASSLSAGSSSYEQYF.

The chain uses TRBV6-6 and TRBJ2-5; the D is unclear. CDR3 length: 13 amino acids. CDR1 and CDR2 from the germline V gene are MNHNY and SVGAGI (reference sequence). V lost 6 bases and J 3 bases, leaving 11 bases between the germline ends. This CDR3 is CASSAPSEETQYF. CDR3 DNA: TGTGCCAGCAGCGCCCCTAGTGAAGAGACCCAGTACTTC.

Comments on this clone: Sequence at one end of the junction differs from germline and may be a read error. The chain links TRBV30 to TRBJ1-4; the match to TRBD1 covers 7 bases. Germline lookup yields CDR1 GTSNPN and CDR2 SVGIG (reference sequence). This CDR3 comprises 14 residues. This CDR3 reads CAGSQGATNEKLFF. CDR3 DNA sequence: TGTGCCGGGAGTCAGGGGGCAACTAATGAAAAACTGTTTTTT.

This clone appeared a few times. V gene TRBV19 combines with J gene TRBJ1-5; D unresolved. CDR3 length: 13 residues. Germline V lookup: CDR1 LNHDA, CDR2 SQIVND (reference sequence). V was shortened by 0 bases and J by 5 bases, with 5 bases between the two germline ends. CDR3 bases: TGTGCCAGTAGTATAGATTCCGATCAGCCCCAGCATTTT. Amino acid sequence: CASSIDSDQPQHF.

DNA of the CDR3: TGTGCCCCATCGACAGACCAGAACACTGAAGCTTTCTTT. This translates into CAPSTDQNTEAFF. The chain recombines TRBV7-9 with TRBJ1-1; D is perhaps TRBD1 (5 bases). Germline values: CDR1 SEHNR, CDR2 FQNEAQ (reference sequence). The CDR3 length is 13 residues. V lost 11 bases to trimming and J lost 1 base, with 14 bases between them.

The rearrangement uses TRBV5-1 and TRBJ1-2; no definite D call. Germline CDR1 reads SGHRS; CDR2 reads YFSETQ. With 0 bases removed from V and 2 bases from J, the gap between germline ends came to 11 bases. This CDR3 contains 15 residues. The CDR3 protein is CASSLGGGRNYGYTF. For the CDR3, the DNA is TGCGCCAGCAGCTTGGGAGGTGGGAGGAACTATGGCTACACCTTC.

This clone has just one count. This chain uses TRBV7-2 with TRBJ2-7; 8 bases align to TRBD2. CDR3 length: 15 amino acids. Germline V lookup: CDR1 SGHTA, CDR2 FQGNSA. The junction had 10 bases not matched to a gene; V was cut back by 5 bases and J by 4 bases. The CDR3 sequence: CASSPRSGSHYEQYV. The CDR3, as DNA: TGTGCCAGCAGCCCACGGAGCGGGAGCCATTACGAGCAGTACGTC.

This sequence joins TRBV10-2 and TRBJ2-1; D gene unclear. The CDR3 length is 14 residues. Germline-derived CDR1 and CDR2 are WSHSY and SAAADI. Trimming took 6 bases from V and 0 from J, leaving 9 bases between them. CDR3 residues: CASRPAISYNEQFF. CDR3 in DNA: TGCGCCAGCAGGCCCGCTATCTCCTACAATGAGCAGTTCTTC.

This chain connects TRBV7-9 to TRBJ1-2; 7 bases are shared with TRBD1. This CDR3 contains 15 residues. V trimming: 5 bases; J trimming: 0 bases; junction bases outside the gene matches: 6. Germline CDR1 is SEHNR and CDR2 is FQNEAQ (reference sequence). CDR3: CASSERQGPNYGYTF. In DNA, the CDR3 is TGTGCCAGCAGCGAGAGACAGGGACCTAACTATGGCTACACCTTC.

This clone has just one count. The rearrangement links TRBV30 to TRBJ2-1; tentatively, D is TRBD2 (6 bases). CDR3 length: 17 residues. Trimming removed 4 bases from V and 0 bases from J, with 19 bases in between. Per the germline V gene, CDR1 is GTSNPN and CDR2 is SVGIG (reference sequence). The CDR3 reads CAWNDISGLSSYNEQFF. The CDR3 nucleotides are TGTGCCTGGAACGATATTAGCGGTCTAAGCTCCTACAATGAGCAGTTCTTC.

The chain has TRBV6-5 and TRBJ2-5; 7 nucleotides align to TRBD1. CDR1 MNHEY and CDR2 SVGAGI come from the germline V gene. The V segment lost 6 bases and the J segment 5 bases; nucleotides outside the gene matches: 9. CDR3 length: 14 amino acids. The CDR3 DNA is TGTGCCAGCAGGAGAAGGGGGCTCTGGGAGACCCAGTACTTC. It is translated as CASRRRGLWETQYF.

The V call is TRBV4-1, the J call TRBJ2-6, with D perhaps TRBD1 (5 bases). Trimming shortened V by 6 bases and J by 0 bases, and 12 bases separated the two germline ends. From germline, CDR1 is MGHRA and CDR2 YSYEKL. The CDR3 is 16 residues long. CDR3: CASSTGPVSGANVLTF. For the CDR3, the DNA is TGCGCCAGCAGTACAGGCCCTGTCTCTGGGGCCAACGTCCTGACTTTC.

The CDR3 DNA reads as TGTGCCAGAAGCTTCCCCTCGCGGACTAGCGGGAGACTTGAGCAGTACGTC. Its translation is CARSFPSRTSGRLEQYV. The chain is built from TRBV5-3 and TRBJ2-7, with 13 positions matching TRBD2. TRBV5-3 qualifies as an ORF whose function is uncertain. The CDR3 contains 17 residues. The V and J ends lost 2 bases and 7 bases, in that order; junction bases with no gene match: 12.

The J gene is TRBJ2-7, the V gene TRBV4-1; 7 positions match TRBD2. The CDR3 contains 13 residues. Trimming at V came to 4 bases and at J to 3 bases, leaving 3 bases not matched to a gene. The germline CDR1 and CDR2 sequences are MGHRA and YSYEKL. As DNA, the CDR3 is TGCGCCAGCAGCCCGTGGGAGGGCTACGAGCAGTACGTC. Encoded protein: CASSPWEGYEQYV.

This clone was counted a single time. The J gene is TRBJ1-3, the V gene TRBV11-2, with 7 bases identical to TRBD1. Germline CDR1 SGHAT, CDR2 FQNNGV. The CDR3 length is 15 residues. V was pared by 1 base and J by 4 bases, with 4 bases of the junction left unmatched. CDR3 region: CASSLVRGPGNTIYF. The CDR3 DNA follows: TGTGCCAGCAGCTTAGTGAGGGGGCCAGGAAACACCATATATTTT.

V and J are TRBV12-3 or TRBV12-4 and TRBJ2-2; no reliable D call. The V gene lost 3 bases and the J gene lost 3 bases, with 5 bases spanning the gap. This CDR3 is built from 13 residues. DNA of the CDR3: TGTGCCAGCAGTTTTCTCGACACCGGGGAGCTGTTTTTT. Amino acid sequence: CASSFLDTGELFF.

The V gene is TRBV5-6, the J gene TRBJ1-2, with 9 bases aligning to TRBD1. This CDR3 comprises 16 residues. With 5 bases clipped from V and 8 bases from J, the junction kept 16 bases outside the gene matches. The germline V gene encodes CDR1 SGHDT and CDR2 YYEEEE. The CDR3 loop is CASSTGAVQGAGGYTF. In DNA, the CDR3 is TGTGCCAGCAGTACGGGCGCCGTACAGGGGGCTGGAGGCTACACCTTC. The full variable domain, rest sourced from reference TRBV5-6 and TRBJ1-2, is DAGVTQSPTHLIKTRGQQVTLRCSPKSGHDTVSWYQQALGQGPQFIFQYYEEEERQRGNFPDRFSGHQFPNYSSELNVNALLLGDSALYLCASSTGAVQGAGGYTFGSGTRLTVV.

The gene calls are TRBV9 and TRBJ2-5; D ambiguous. Trimming removed 0 bases from V and 5 bases from J, with 14 bases in between. CDR1 and CDR2 (germline): SGDLS, YYNGEE. This CDR3 has 15 residues. DNA for the CDR3: TGTGCCAGCAGCGTAGCCCCCGGGTTATCGGAGACCCAGTACTTC. Protein: CASSVAPGLSETQYF.

DNA of the CDR3: TGTGCCAGCAGCAGGGGACTAGCGGGTCAAGAGACCCAGTACTTC. Amino acids: CASSRGLAGQETQYF. The V gene is TRBV5-4, the J gene TRBJ2-5, with TRBD2 matching 12 bases. Trimming at V came to 4 bases and at J to 2 bases, leaving 3 bases not matched to a gene. Germline loops: CDR1 SGHNT, CDR2 YYREEE (reference sequence). The CDR3 has 15 amino acids. Combining the CDR3 with reference TRBV5-4 and TRBJ2-5 gives the whole variable domain ETGVTQSPTHLIKTRGQQVTLRCSSQSGHNTVSWYQQALGQGPQFIFQYYREEENGRGNFPPRFSGLQFPNYSSELNVNALELDDSALYLCASSRGLAGQETQYFGPGTRLLVL.

The V and J genes are TRBV30 and TRBJ1-1; unclear D gene. This CDR3 comprises 13 residues. V lost 2 bases and J lost 1, with 8 bases in between. CDR1 GTSNPN and CDR2 SVGIG come from the germline V gene (reference sequence). CDR3 DNA: TGTGCCTGGAGTCTTTTCCCGAACACTGAAGCTTTCTTT. It yields the protein CAWSLFPNTEAFF.

V and J are TRBV28 and TRBJ1-5; a possible D gene is TRBD1 (6 bases). The CDR3 is 13 residues long. Germline lookup yields CDR1 MDHEN and CDR2 SYDVKM. V shed 8 bases and J shed 10 bases, with 18 bases lying between them. This CDR3 reads CASGYGTLNPQHF. Written as DNA, the CDR3 is TGTGCCAGCGGATATGGGACATTAAATCCCCAGCATTTT.